The sequence of this TCR beta chain was determined in a study of OX40 agonist ivuxolimab in advanced cancers. Anyone with autoimmune disease history or systemic immunosuppression was excluded. TCRdb's copy holds only in-frame clones and misses some; the assay was immunoSEQ multiplex PCR. The table records about 61,000 clones, 85% to 90% of them present only once. Sample: CD4+ or CD8+ T cells sorted from blood, taken in a trial of the OX40 agonist ivuxolimab. The sequence was obtained from an adult with an advanced solid tumor such as melanoma, head and neck, liver or kidney cancer.

The CDR3 region is CASSTLPADSNQPQHF. In DNA form, the CDR3 reads TGTGCCAGCAGTACCCTCCCAGCGGATAGCAATCAGCCCCAGCATTTT. The chain uses TRBV27 and TRBJ1-5; no firm D call. Trimming pared 5 bases from V and 0 bases from J, leaving 14 bases between. This CDR3 is built from 16 residues. CDR1 is MNHEY and CDR2 is SMNVEV in the germline V gene (reference sequence).